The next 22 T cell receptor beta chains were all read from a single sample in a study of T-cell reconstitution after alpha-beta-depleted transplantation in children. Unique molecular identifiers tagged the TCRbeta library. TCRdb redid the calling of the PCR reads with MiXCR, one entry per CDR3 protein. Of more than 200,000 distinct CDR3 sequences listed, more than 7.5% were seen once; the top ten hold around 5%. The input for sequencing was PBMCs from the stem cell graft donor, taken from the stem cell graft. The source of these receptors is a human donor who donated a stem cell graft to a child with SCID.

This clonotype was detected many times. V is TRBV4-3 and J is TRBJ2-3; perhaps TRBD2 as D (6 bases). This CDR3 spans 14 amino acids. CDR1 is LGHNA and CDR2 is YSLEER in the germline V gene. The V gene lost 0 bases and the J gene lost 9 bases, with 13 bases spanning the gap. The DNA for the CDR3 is TGCGCCAGCAGCCAAGATCGCAGGGAGGCCACGCAGTATTTT. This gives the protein CASSQDRREATQYF.

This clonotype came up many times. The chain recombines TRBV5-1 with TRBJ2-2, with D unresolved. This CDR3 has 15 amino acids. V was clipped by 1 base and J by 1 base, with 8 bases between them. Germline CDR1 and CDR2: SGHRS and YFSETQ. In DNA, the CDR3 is TGCGCCAGCAGCTTGTATGCAGGGAACACCGGGGAGCTGTTTTTT. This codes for CASSLYAGNTGELFF.

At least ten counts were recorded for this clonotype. The CDR3 DNA sequence: TGTGCCAGCAGTCCAGCCGGGTCGATCTATGGCTACACCTTC. This sequence encodes CASSPAGSIYGYTF. This sequence joins TRBV28 and TRBJ1-2; D gene ambiguous. In germline, CDR1 is MDHEN, CDR2 SYDVKM. CDR3 size: 14 residues. V was pared by 5 bases and J by 4 bases, with 14 bases between.

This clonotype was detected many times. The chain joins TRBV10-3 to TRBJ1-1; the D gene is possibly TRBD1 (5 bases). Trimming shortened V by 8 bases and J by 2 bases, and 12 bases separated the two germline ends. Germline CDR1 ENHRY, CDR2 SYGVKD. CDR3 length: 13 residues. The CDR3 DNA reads TGTGCCATCGTCGGAACAGGCAACACTGAAGCTTTCTTT. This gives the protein CAIVGTGNTEAFF.

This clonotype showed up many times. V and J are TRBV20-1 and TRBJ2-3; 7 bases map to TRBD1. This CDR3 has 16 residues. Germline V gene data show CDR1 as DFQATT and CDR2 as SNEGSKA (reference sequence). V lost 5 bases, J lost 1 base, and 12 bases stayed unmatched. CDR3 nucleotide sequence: TGCAGTGCTCTGACCTTAGGGACAGTACGCACAGATACGCAGTATTTT. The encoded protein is CSALTLGTVRTDTQYF.

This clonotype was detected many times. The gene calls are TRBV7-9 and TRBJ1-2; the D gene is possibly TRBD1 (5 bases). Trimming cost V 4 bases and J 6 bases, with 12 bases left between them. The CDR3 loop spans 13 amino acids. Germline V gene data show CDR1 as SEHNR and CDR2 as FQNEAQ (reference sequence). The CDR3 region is CASSWWGYHGYTF. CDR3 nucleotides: TGTGCCAGCAGCTGGTGGGGCTACCATGGCTACACCTTC.

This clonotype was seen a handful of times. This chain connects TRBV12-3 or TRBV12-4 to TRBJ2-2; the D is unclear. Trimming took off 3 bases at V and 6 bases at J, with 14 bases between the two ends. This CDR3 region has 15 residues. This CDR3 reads CASSLFSSDAGELFF. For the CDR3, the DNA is TGTGCCAGCAGTTTGTTTTCCTCCGATGCCGGGGAGCTGTTTTTT.

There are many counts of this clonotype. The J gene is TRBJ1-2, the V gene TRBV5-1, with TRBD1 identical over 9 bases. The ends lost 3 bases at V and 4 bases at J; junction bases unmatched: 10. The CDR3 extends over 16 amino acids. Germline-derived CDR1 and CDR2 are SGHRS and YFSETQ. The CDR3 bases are TGCGCCAGCAGCTACGGGACAGGGAGCCCCGTCTATGGCTACACCTTC. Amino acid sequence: CASSYGTGSPVYGYTF. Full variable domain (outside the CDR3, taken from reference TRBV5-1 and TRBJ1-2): KAGVTQTPRYLIKTRGQQVTLSCSPISGHRSVSWYQQTPGQGLQFLFEYFSETQRNKGNFPGRFSGRQFSNSRSEMNVSTLELGDSALYLCASSYGTGSPVYGYTFGSGTRLTVV.

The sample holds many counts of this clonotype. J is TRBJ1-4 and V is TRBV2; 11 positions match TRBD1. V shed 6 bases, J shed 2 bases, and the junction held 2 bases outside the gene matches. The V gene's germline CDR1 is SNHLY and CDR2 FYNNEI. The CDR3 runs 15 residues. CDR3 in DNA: TGTGCCAGCAGGGACAGGGGGCTCACTAATGAAAAACTGTTTTTT. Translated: CASRDRGLTNEKLFF.

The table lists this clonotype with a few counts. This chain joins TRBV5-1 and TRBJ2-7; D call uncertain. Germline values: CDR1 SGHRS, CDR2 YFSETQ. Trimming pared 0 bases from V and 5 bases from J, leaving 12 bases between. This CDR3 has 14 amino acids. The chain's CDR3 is CASSLDSVGDEQYF. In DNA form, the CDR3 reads TGCGCCAGCAGCTTGGATTCGGTGGGTGACGAGCAGTACTTC. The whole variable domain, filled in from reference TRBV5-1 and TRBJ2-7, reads KAGVTQTPRYLIKTRGQQVTLSCSPISGHRSVSWYQQTPGQGLQFLFEYFSETQRNKGNFPGRFSGRQFSNSRSEMNVSTLELGDSALYLCASSLDSVGDEQYFGPGTRLTVT.

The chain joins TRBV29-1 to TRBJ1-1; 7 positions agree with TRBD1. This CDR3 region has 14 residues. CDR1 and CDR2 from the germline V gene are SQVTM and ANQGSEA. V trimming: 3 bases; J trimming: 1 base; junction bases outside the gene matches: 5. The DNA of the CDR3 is TGCAGCGTTGAGGGAAGACAGGGGAACACTGAAGCTTTCTTT. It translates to CSVEGRQGNTEAFF. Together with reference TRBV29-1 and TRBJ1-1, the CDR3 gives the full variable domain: SAVISQKPSRDICQRGTSLTIQCQVDSQVTMMFWYRQQPGQSLTLIATANQGSEATYESGFVIDKFPISRPNLTFSTLTVSNMSPEDSSIYLCSVEGRQGNTEAFFGQGTRLTVV.

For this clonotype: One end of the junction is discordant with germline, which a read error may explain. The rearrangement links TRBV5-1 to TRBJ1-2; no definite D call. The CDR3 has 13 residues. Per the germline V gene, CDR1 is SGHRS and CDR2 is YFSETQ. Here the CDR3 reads CACSLVRPYGYTF. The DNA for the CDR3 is TGCGCCTGCAGCTTGGTCCGGCCCTATGGCTACACCTTC.

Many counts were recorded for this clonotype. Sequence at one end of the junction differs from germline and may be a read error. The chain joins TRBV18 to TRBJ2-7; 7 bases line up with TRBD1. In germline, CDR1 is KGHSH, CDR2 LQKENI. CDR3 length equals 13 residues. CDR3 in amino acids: CASSPQGLYEQYF. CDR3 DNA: TGTGCCAGCTCCCCACAGGGGCTCTACGAGCAGTACTTC.

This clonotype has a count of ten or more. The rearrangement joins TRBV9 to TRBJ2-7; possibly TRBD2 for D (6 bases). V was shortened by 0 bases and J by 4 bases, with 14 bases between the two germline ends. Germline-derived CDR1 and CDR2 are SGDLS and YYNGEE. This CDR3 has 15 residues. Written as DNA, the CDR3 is TGTGCCAGCAGCGTAGCTGGGGGGTCGGGGTACGAGCAGTACTTC. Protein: CASSVAGGSGYEQYF.

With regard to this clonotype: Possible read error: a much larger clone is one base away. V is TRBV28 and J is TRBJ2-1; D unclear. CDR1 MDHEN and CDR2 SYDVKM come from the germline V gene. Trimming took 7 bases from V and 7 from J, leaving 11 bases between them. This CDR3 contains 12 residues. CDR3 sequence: CASNPDMNEQFF. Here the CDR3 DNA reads TGTGCCAGCAACCCCGACATGAATGAGCAGTTCTTC.

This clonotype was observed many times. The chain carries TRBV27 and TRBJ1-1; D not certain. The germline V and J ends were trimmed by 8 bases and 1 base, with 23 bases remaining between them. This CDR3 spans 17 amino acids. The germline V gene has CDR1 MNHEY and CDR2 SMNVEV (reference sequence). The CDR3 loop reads CASQAWAGTVGNTEAFF. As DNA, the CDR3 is TGTGCCAGCCAGGCGTGGGCAGGCACTGTTGGGAACACTGAAGCTTTCTTT.

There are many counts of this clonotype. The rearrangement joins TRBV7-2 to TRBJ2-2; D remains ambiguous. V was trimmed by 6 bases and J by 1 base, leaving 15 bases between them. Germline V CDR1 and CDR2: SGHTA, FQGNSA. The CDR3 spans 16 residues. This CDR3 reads CASSLVASKNTGELFF. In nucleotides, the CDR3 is TGTGCCAGCAGTCTAGTAGCCAGCAAGAACACCGGGGAGCTGTTTTTT.

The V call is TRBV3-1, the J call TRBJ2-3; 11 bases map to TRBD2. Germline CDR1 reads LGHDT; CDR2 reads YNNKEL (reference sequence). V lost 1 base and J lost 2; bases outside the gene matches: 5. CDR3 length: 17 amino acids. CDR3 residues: CASSQVPSGGITDTQYF. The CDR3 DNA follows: TGTGCCAGCAGCCAAGTCCCTAGCGGGGGGATCACAGATACGCAGTATTTT.

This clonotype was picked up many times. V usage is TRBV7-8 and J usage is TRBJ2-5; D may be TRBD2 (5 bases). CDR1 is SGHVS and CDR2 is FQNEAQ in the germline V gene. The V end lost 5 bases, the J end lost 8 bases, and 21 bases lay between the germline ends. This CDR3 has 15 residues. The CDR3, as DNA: TGTGCCAGCAGCCAAGACCCCGCTAGGAGGCTTACCCAGTACTTC. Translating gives CASSQDPARRLTQYF.

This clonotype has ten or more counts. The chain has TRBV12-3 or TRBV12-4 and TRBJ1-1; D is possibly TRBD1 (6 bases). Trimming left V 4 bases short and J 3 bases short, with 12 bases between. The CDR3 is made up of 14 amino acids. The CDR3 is CASSYVRGDTEAFF. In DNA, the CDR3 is TGTGCCAGCAGTTATGTTAGGGGGGACACTGAAGCTTTCTTT.

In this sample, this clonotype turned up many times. CDR3 coding DNA: TGCGCCAGCAGCCAAGTTGAGGGGGCCTCCTACGAGCAGTACTTC. Translated: CASSQVEGASYEQYF. The gene calls are TRBV4-1 and TRBJ2-7, with 7 bases identical to TRBD1. Germline V gene sequence: CDR1 MGHRA, CDR2 YSYEKL. This CDR3 is 15 amino acids long. The V and J ends lost 1 base and 0 bases, in that order; junction bases with no gene match: 3.

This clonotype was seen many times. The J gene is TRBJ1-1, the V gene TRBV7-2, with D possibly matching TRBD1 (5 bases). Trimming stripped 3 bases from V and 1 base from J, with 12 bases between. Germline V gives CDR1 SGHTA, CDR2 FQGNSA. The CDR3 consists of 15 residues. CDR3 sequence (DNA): TGTGCCAGCAGCTTGGGGGTAGTCGGGAACACTGAAGCTTTCTTT. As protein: CASSLGVVGNTEAFF.